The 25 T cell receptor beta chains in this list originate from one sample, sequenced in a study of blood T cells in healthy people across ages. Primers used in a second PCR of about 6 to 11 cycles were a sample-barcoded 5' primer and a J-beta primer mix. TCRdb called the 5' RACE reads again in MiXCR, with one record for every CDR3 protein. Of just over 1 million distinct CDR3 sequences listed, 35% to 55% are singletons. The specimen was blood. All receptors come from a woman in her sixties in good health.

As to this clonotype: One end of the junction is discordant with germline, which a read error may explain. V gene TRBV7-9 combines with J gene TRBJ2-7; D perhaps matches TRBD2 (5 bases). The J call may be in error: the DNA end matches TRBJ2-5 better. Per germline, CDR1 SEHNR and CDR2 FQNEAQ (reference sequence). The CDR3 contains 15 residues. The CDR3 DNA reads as TGTGCCTGCAGCTTAGATTCCGGGGAGAAAGAGACCCAGTACTTC. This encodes CACSLDSGEKETQYF.

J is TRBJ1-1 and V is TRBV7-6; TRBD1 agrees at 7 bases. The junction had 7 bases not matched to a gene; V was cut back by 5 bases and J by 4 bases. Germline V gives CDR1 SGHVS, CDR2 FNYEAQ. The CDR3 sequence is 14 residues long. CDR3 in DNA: TGTGCCAGCAGCCAAGGGGGCGCGGTCACTGAAGCTTTCTTT. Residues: CASSQGGAVTEAFF.

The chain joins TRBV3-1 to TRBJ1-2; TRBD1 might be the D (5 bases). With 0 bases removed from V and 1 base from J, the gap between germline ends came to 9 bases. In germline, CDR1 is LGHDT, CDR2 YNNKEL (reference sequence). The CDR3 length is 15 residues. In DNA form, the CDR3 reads TGTGCCAGCAGCCAAGAATTGACAGATAACTATGGCTACACCTTC. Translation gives CASSQELTDNYGYTF.

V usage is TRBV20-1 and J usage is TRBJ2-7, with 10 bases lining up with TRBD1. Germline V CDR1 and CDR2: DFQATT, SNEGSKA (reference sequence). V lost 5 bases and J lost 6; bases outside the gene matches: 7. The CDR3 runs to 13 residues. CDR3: CSAPGQGSSEQYF. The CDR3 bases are TGCAGTGCTCCGGGACAGGGGAGTTCCGAGCAGTACTTC.

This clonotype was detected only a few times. The CDR3 sequence is CASRRASSYEQYF. CDR3 nucleotides: TGTGCCAGCCGGAGGGCCTCCTCCTACGAGCAGTACTTC. V is TRBV27 and J is TRBJ2-7; perhaps TRBD2 as D (6 bases). The germline V and J ends were trimmed by 8 bases and 0 bases, with 11 bases remaining between them. CDR3 length: 13 residues. From germline, CDR1 is MNHEY and CDR2 SMNVEV (reference sequence).

The CDR3 loop reads CASSFTGAPQYEQYF. As DNA, the CDR3 is TGTGCCAGCAGCTTCACAGGGGCGCCGCAGTACGAGCAGTACTTC. V and J are TRBV11-2 and TRBJ2-7; 7 nucleotides align to TRBD1. The germline CDR1 and CDR2 sequences are SGHAT and FQNNGV. Trimming cost V 3 bases and J 4 bases; bases outside gene matches: 9. There are 15 residues in the CDR3.

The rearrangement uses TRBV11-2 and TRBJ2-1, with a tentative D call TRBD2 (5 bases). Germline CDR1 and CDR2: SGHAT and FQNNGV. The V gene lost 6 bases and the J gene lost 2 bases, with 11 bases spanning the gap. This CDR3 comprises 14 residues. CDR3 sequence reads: CASSRGLTYNEQFF. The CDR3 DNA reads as TGTGCCAGCAGTCGAGGACTTACCTACAATGAGCAGTTCTTC.

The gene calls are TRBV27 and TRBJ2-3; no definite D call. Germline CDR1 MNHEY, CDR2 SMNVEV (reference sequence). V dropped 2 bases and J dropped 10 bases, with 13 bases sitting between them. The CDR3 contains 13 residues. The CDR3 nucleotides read TGTGCCAGCAGTTTAAGTCCACCGGATGCGCAGTATTTT. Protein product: CASSLSPPDAQYF.

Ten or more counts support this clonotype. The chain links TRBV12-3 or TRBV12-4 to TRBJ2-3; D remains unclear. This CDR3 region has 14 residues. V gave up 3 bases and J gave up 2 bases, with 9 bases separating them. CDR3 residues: CASSLSGPTDTQYF. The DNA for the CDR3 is TGTGCCAGCAGTTTGTCCGGCCCCACAGATACGCAGTATTTT.

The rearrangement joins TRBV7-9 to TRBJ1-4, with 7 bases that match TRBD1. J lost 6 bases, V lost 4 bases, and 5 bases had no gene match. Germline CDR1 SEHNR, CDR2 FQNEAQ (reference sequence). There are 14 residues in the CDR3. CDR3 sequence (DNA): TGTGCCAGCAGCTCGACAGGGAGCGATGAAAAACTGTTTTTT. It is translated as CASSSTGSDEKLFF.

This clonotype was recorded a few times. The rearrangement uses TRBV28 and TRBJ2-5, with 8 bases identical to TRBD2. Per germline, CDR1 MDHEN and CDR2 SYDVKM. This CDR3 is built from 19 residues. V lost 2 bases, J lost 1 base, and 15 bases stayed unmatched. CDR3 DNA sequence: TGTGCCAGCAGTTTAGGTCTGGGACTAGGGTTTGGGGGCCAAGAGACCCAGTACTTC. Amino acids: CASSLGLGLGFGGQETQYF.

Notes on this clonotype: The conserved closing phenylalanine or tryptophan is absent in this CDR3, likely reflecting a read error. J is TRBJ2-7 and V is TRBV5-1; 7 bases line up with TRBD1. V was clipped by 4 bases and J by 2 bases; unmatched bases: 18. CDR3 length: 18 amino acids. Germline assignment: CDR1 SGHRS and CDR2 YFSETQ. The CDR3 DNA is TGCGCCAGCAGCCTATACAGTGACAGGGACCCACCACCCTACGAGCAGTACTTA. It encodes CASSLYSDRDPPPYEQYL.

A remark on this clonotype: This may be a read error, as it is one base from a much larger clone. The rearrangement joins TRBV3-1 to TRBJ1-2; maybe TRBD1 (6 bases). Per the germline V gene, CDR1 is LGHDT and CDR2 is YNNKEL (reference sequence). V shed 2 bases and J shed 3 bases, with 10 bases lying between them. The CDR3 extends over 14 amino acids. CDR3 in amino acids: CASSQRGMDYGYTF. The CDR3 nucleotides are TGTGCCAGCAGCCAAAGGGGGATGGACTATGGCTACACCTTC.

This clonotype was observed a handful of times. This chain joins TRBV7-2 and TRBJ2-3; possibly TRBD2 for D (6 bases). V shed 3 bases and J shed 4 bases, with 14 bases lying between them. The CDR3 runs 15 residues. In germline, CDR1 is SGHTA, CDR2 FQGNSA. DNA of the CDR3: TGTGCCAGCAGCTTCCCGGAGGGCTTGTCAGATACGCAGTATTTT. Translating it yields CASSFPEGLSDTQYF. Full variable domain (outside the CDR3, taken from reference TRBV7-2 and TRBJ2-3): GAGVSQSPSNKVTEKGKDVELRCDPISGHTALYWYRQSLGQGLEFLIYFQGNSAPDKSGLPSDRFSAERTGGSVSTLTIQRTQQEDSAVYLCASSFPEGLSDTQYFGPGTRLTVL.

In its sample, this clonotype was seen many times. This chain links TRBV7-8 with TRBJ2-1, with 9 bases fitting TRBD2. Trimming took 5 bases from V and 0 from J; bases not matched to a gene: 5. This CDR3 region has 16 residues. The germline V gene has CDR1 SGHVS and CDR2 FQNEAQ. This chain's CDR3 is CASSEPSGASYNEQFF. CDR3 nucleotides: TGTGCCAGCAGCGAACCTAGCGGGGCCTCCTACAATGAGCAGTTCTTC.

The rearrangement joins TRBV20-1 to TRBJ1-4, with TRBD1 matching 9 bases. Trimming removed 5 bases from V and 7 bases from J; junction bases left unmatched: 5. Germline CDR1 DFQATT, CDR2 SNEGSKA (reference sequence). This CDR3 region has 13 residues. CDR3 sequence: CSAATGGSEKLFF. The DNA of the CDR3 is TGCAGTGCTGCCACAGGGGGCAGTGAAAAACTGTTTTTT.

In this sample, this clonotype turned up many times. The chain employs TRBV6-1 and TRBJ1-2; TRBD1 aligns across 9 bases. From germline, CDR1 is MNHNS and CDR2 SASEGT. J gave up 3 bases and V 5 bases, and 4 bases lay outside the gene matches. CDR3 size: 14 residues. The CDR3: CASSRDRVDYGYTF. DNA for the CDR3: TGTGCCAGCAGTCGGGACAGGGTTGACTATGGCTACACCTTC.

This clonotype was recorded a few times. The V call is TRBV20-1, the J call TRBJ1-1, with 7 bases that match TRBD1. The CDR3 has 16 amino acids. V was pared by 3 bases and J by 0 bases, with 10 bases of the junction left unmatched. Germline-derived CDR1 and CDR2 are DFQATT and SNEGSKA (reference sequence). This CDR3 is CSASPFTGQMNTEAFF. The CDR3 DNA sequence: TGCAGTGCTAGCCCCTTCACGGGACAGATGAACACTGAAGCTTTCTTT.

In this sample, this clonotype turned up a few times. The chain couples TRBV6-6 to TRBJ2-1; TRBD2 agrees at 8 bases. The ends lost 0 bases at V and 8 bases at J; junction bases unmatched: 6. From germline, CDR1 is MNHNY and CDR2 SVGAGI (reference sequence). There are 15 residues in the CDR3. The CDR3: CASSYSSGSYDEQFF. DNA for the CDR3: TGTGCCAGCAGTTACTCCAGCGGGAGTTACGATGAGCAGTTCTTC.

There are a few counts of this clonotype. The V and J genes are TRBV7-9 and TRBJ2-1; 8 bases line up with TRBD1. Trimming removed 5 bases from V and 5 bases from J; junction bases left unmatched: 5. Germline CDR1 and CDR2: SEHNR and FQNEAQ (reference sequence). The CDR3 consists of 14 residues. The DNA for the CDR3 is TGTGCCAGCAGCGACAGGGGTGTAGACAATGAGCAGTTCTTC. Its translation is CASSDRGVDNEQFF.

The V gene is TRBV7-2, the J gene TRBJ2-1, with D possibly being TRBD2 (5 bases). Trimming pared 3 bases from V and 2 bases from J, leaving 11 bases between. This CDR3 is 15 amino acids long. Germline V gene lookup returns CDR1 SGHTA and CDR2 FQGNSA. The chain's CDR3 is CASSLERAPYNEQFF. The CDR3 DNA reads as TGTGCCAGCAGCTTGGAGAGGGCCCCCTACAATGAGCAGTTCTTC.

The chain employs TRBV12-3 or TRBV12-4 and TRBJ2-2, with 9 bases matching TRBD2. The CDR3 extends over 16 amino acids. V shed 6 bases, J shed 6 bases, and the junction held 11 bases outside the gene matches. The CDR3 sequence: CASRLSSGRFAGELFF. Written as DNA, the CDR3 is TGTGCCAGCAGACTAAGTAGCGGGAGATTCGCCGGGGAGCTGTTTTTT.

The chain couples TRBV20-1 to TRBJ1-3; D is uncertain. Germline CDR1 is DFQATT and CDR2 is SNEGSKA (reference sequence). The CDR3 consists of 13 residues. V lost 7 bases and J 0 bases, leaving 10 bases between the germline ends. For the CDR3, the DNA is TGCAGTGTCCCAGGAAGCTCTGGAAACACCATATATTTT. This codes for CSVPGSSGNTIYF.

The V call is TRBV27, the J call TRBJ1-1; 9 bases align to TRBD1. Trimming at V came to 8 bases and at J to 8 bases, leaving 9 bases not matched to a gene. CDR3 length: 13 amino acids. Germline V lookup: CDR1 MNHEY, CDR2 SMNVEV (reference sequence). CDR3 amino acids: CASHRGLPPEAFF. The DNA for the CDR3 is TGTGCCAGCCACAGGGGGCTTCCGCCCGAAGCTTTCTTT.

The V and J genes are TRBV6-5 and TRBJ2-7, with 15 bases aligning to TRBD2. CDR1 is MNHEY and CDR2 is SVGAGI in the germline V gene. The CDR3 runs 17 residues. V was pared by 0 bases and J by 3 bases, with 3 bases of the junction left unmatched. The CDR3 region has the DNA TGTGCCAGCAGTTACTCAGGGACTAGCGGGAGGAACTACGAGCAGTACTTC. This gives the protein CASSYSGTSGRNYEQYF.